This paragraph covers one T cell receptor (beta chain) sequence. Its matching antigen is unknown. Germline V gene sequence: CDR1 SGHTA, CDR2 FQGNSA. The CDR3 totals 15 residues. Trimming shortened V by 5 bases and J by 1 base, and 13 bases separated the two germline ends. Some clones are missing from TCRdb's copy, which holds only in-frame ones; the method was immunoSEQ multiplex PCR. Of 350,000 to 400,000 clones listed, 75% to 90% are singletons. The sample is drawn from a study of Ad26.COV2.S vaccination and SARS-CoV-2 variants. As for treatment: 19 received Ad26.COV2.S at low or high dose, single or two shots; several received placebo; per-sample allocation not given. All samples were drawn on day 63, counting from the first vaccine or placebo injection. Overall study results and limits: Spike-specific TCR breadth was greater in vaccine than placebo recipients.

The sample was peripheral blood, taken in a trial of Ad26.COV2.S vaccine versus placebo. This clonotype was sampled from a person aged 18-65 years who received the Ad26.COV2.S COVID-19 vaccine or a placebo. The V gene is TRBV7-2, the J gene TRBJ2-3, with a weak D call TRBD1 (6 bases). CDR3 sequence reads: CASSDTGTGTDTQYF. In DNA form, the CDR3 reads TGTGCCAGCAGCGACACAGGGACGGGCACAGATACGCAGTATTTT.